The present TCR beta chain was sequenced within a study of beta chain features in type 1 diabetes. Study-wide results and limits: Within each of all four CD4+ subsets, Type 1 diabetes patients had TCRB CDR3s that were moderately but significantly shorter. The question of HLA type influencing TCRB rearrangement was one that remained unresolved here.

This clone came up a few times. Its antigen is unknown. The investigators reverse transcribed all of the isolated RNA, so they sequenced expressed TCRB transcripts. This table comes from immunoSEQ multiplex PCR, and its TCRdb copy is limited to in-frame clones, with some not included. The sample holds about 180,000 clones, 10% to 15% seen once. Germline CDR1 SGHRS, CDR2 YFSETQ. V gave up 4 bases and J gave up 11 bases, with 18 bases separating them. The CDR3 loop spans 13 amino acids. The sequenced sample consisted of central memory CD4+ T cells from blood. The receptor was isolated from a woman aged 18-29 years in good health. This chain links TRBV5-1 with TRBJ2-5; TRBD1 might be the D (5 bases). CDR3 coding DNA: TGCGCCAGCAGCCTTAGGGGCGGTACAGAGCAGTACTTC. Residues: CASSLRGGTEQYF.